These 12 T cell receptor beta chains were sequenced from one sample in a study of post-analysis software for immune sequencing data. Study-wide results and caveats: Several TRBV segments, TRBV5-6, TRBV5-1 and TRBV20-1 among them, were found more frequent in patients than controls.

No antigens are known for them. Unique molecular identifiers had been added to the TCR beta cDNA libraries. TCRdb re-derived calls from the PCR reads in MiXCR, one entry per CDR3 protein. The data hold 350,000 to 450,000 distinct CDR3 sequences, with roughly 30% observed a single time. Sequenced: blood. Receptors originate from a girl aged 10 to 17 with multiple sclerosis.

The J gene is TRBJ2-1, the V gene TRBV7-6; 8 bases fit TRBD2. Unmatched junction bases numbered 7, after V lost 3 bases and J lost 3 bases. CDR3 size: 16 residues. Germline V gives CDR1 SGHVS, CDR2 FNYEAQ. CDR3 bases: TGTGCCAGCAGCTTTGATTCGGGGGGGGACTACAATGAGCAGTTCTTC. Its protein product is CASSFDSGGDYNEQFF. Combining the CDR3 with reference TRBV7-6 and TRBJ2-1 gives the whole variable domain GAGVSQSPRYKVTKRGQDVALRCDPISGHVSLYWYRQALGQGPEFLTYFNYEAQQDKSGLPNDRFSAERPEGSISTLTIQRTEQRDSAMYRCASSFDSGGDYNEQFFGPGTRLTVL.

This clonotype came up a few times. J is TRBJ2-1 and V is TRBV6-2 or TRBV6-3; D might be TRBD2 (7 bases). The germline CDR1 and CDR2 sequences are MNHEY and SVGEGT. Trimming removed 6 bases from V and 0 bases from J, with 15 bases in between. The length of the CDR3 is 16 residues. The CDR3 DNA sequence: TGTGCCAGCAGCTCCCGGGGGGCGAGCTCCTACAATGAGCAGTTCTTC. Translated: CASSSRGASSYNEQFF.

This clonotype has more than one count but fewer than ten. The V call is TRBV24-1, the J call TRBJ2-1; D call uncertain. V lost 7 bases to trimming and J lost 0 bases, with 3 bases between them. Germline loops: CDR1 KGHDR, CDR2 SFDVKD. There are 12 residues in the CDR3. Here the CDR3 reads CATRDSYNEQFF. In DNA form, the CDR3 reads TGTGCCACCAGAGACTCCTACAATGAGCAGTTCTTC.

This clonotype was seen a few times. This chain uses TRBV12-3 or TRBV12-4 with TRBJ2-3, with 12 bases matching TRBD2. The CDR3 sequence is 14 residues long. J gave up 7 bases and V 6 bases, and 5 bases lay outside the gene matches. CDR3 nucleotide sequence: TGTGCCAGCAGACTAGCGGGGGGTACGAATACGCAGTATTTT. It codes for CASRLAGGTNTQYF.

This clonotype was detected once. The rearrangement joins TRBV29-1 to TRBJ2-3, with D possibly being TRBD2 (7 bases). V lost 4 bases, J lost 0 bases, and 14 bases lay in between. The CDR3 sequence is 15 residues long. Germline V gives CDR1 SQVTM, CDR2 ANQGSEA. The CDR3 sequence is CSVGRGGASTDTQYF. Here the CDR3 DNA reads TGCAGCGTTGGAAGGGGGGGGGCGAGCACAGATACGCAGTATTTT.

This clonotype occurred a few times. CDR3 loop: CASSYLGSSYNEQFF. The CDR3 region has the DNA TGTGCCAGCAGTTACCTGGGGAGCTCCTACAATGAGCAGTTCTTC. The chain couples TRBV6-6 to TRBJ2-1, with D maybe TRBD2 (5 bases). The CDR3 has 15 residues. V shed 2 bases and J shed 0 bases, with 8 bases lying between them. Germline V gene lookup returns CDR1 MNHNY and CDR2 SVGAGI (reference sequence).

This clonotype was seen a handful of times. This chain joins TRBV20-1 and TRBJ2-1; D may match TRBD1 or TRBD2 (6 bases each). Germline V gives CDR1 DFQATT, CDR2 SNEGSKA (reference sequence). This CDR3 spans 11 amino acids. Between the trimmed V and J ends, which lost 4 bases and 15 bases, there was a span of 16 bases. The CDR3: CSAIGGEGRFF. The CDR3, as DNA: TGCAGTGCTATCGGGGGCGAGGGGCGGTTCTTC.

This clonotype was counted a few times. The CDR3 region is CAISVGEGSYEQYF. DNA for the CDR3: TGTGCCATCAGTGTAGGGGAGGGCTCCTACGAGCAGTACTTC. The chain combines TRBV10-3 with TRBJ2-7; 7 positions agree with TRBD2. Trimming took 4 bases from V and 0 from J; bases not matched to a gene: 3. Germline loops: CDR1 ENHRY, CDR2 SYGVKD. The CDR3 has 14 residues.

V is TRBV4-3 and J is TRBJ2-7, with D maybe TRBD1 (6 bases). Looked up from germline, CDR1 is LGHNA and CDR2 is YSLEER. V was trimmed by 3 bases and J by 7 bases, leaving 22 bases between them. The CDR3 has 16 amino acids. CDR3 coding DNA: TGCGCCAGCAGCCAGTTTTTCAGGGGATACTACGAAGAGCAGTACTTC. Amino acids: CASSQFFRGYYEEQYF.

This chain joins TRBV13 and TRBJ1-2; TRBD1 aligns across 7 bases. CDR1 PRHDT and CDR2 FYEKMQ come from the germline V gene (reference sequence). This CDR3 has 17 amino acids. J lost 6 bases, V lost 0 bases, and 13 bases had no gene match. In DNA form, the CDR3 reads TGTGCCAGCAGCTTAGGCCGTCTAACTACAGGGGCAAATGGCTACACCTTC. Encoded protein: CASSLGRLTTGANGYTF.

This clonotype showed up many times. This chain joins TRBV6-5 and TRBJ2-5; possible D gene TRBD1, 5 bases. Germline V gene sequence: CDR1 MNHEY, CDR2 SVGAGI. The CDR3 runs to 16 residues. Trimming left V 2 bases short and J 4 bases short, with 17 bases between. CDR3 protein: CASSYDSRAARETQYF. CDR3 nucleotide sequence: TGTGCCAGCAGTTACGATAGCAGGGCTGCTCGAGAGACCCAGTACTTC.

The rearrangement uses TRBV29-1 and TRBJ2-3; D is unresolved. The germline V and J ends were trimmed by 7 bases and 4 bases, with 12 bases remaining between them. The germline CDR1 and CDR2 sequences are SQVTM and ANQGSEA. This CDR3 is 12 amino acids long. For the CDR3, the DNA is TGCAGCGGTTGGGTTGGGTCAGATACGCAGTATTTT. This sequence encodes CSGWVGSDTQYF.